Only one count was recorded for the clone carrying this T cell receptor beta chain. V lost 2 bases, J lost 4 bases, and 12 bases lay in between. The germline V gene encodes CDR1 SQVTM and CDR2 ANQGSEA. The CDR3 consists of 13 residues. These data come from a study of cytomegalovirus exposure and HLA in healthy donors. In the PCR, 60 Vbeta and 13 Jbeta primers were used. TCRdb keeps only in-frame clones here, not all; method: immunoSEQ multiplex PCR. In the table there are tens of thousands of clones, over 60% of which are singletons. Sequenced material: PBMCs. J is TRBJ2-7 and V is TRBV29-1; D possibly corresponds to TRBD2 (6 bases). This clonotype originated in a man aged 25-40 years in good health and CMV-seronegative. The CDR3, as DNA: TGCAGCGTTGAACTGGGTGCGGGGTACGAGCAGTACTTC. Amino acid sequence: CSVELGAGYEQYF.